The rows below give T cell receptor beta chains drawn from one sample of a study of cytomegalovirus exposure and HLA in healthy donors. The repertoire was sequenced with immunoSEQ multiplex PCR; TCRdb's copy has only in-frame clones and lacks some. The repertoire holds around 180,000 clones, with roughly 87% as singletons. Sequenced: PBMCs. All receptors derive from a girl under two years old in good health and CMV-seronegative. The CDR3 runs from the conserved cysteine through the conserved F or W. Each record gives: CDR3 length, clone size, V gene, J gene, D gene, CDR3 protein, CDR3 DNA. D genes are given only for firm matches. Clone sizes are given selectively: once, few, many, or a class where the clone is expanded.

cdr3_length: 15; clone_size: once; v_call: TRBV18; j_call: TRBJ2-7; d_call: TRBD2; cdr3_aa: CASSPPGRGDYEQYF; cdr3_nt: TGTGCCAGCTCACCACCGGGGCGGGGGGACTACGAGCAGTACTTC
cdr3_length: 17; clone_size: few; v_call: TRBV4-1; j_call: TRBJ2-1; d_call: TRBD1; cdr3_aa: CASSQGANRGDYNEQFF; cdr3_nt: TGCGCCAGCAGCCAAGGTGCAAACAGGGGCGATTACAATGAGCAGTTCTTC
cdr3_length: 15; clone_size: .; v_call: TRBV5-1; j_call: TRBJ2-3; d_call: .; cdr3_aa: CASSLGRPDTDTQYF; cdr3_nt: TGCGCCAGCAGCTTGGGCAGGCCTGACACAGATACGCAGTATTTT
cdr3_length: 14; clone_size: .; v_call: TRBV19; j_call: TRBJ2-5; d_call: TRBD1; cdr3_aa: CASAVGTGQETQYF; cdr3_nt: TGTGCCAGTGCGGTCGGGACAGGACAAGAGACCCAGTACTTC
cdr3_length: 16; clone_size: once; v_call: TRBV28; j_call: TRBJ2-7; d_call: .; cdr3_aa: CASSLSSASEPYEQYF; cdr3_nt: TGTGCCAGCAGTTTATCTTCGGCTAGCGAGCCCTACGAGCAGTACTTC
cdr3_length: 14; clone_size: .; v_call: TRBV30; j_call: TRBJ2-7; d_call: .; cdr3_aa: CAWRPKLGSYEQYF; cdr3_nt: TGTGCCTGGAGACCGAAGCTAGGCTCCTACGAGCAGTACTTC
cdr3_length: 13; clone_size: .; v_call: TRBV7-9; j_call: TRBJ1-4; d_call: .; cdr3_aa: CASRQATNEKLFF; cdr3_nt: TGTGCCAGCCGACAGGCAACTAATGAAAAACTGTTTTTT
cdr3_length: 16; clone_size: .; v_call: TRBV30; j_call: TRBJ1-5; d_call: .; cdr3_aa: CACIIRMWTDNQPQHF; cdr3_nt: TGTGCCTGCATAATCCGGATGTGGACAGATAATCAGCCCCAGCATTTT
cdr3_length: 14; clone_size: .; v_call: TRBV7-6; j_call: TRBJ2-7; d_call: .; cdr3_aa: CASSLGGHGYEQYF; cdr3_nt: TGTGCCAGCAGCTTAGGAGGTCATGGCTACGAGCAGTACTTC
cdr3_length: 13; clone_size: few; v_call: TRBV29-1; j_call: TRBJ2-7; d_call: TRBD2; cdr3_aa: CSATGTSSYEQYF; cdr3_nt: TGCAGCGCAACCGGGACTAGTTCGTACGAGCAGTACTTC
cdr3_length: 14; clone_size: .; v_call: TRBV19; j_call: TRBJ2-1; d_call: TRBD2; cdr3_aa: CASKWVAGANEQFF; cdr3_nt: TGTGCCAGTAAGTGGGTAGCGGGAGCCAATGAGCAGTTCTTC
cdr3_length: 15; clone_size: .; v_call: TRBV30; j_call: TRBJ2-7; d_call: TRBD1; cdr3_aa: CAWSVLGTASYEQYF; cdr3_nt: TGTGCCTGGAGTGTACTCGGGACAGCCTCCTACGAGCAGTACTTC
cdr3_length: 14; clone_size: .; v_call: TRBV5-5; j_call: TRBJ1-2; d_call: .; cdr3_aa: CASSLDTGNYGYTF; cdr3_nt: TGTGCCAGCAGCTTGGACACAGGGAACTATGGCTACACCTTC
cdr3_length: 14; clone_size: .; v_call: TRBV5-8; j_call: TRBJ1-4; d_call: TRBD1; cdr3_aa: CASNTGATNEKLFF; cdr3_nt: TGTGCCAGCAACACAGGGGCAACCAATGAAAAACTGTTTTTT
cdr3_length: 14; clone_size: .; v_call: TRBV7-3; j_call: TRBJ1-1; d_call: .; cdr3_aa: CASRSGGQNTEAFF; cdr3_nt: TGTGCCAGCAGATCGGGGGGGCAAAACACTGAAGCTTTCTTT
cdr3_length: 16; clone_size: .; v_call: TRBV6-4; j_call: TRBJ1-2; d_call: TRBD1; cdr3_aa: CASSDGPGGGFRGYTF; cdr3_nt: TGTGCCAGCAGTGACGGTCCAGGGGGCGGGTTCCGTGGCTACACCTTC
cdr3_length: 13; clone_size: .; v_call: TRBV27; j_call: TRBJ1-1; d_call: .; cdr3_aa: CASSLLRSTEAFF; cdr3_nt: TGTGCCAGCAGTTTATTGCGAAGCACTGAAGCTTTCTTT
cdr3_length: 15; clone_size: .; v_call: TRBV14; j_call: TRBJ2-1; d_call: TRBD2; cdr3_aa: CASSPSGDPYNEQFF; cdr3_nt: TGTGCCAGCAGCCCTAGCGGGGACCCTTACAATGAGCAGTTCTTC
cdr3_length: 17; clone_size: few; v_call: TRBV30; j_call: TRBJ2-7; d_call: TRBD2; cdr3_aa: CAWSATYLLAGAGEQYF; cdr3_nt: TGTGCCTGGAGTGCCACATACCTCCTAGCGGGAGCTGGCGAGCAGTACTTC
cdr3_length: 15; clone_size: .; v_call: TRBV18; j_call: TRBJ1-2; d_call: .; cdr3_aa: CASSPQGYLQIGYTF; cdr3_nt: TGTGCCAGCTCACCACAGGGGTATTTGCAGATTGGCTACACCTTC
cdr3_length: 17; clone_size: .; v_call: TRBV19; j_call: TRBJ1-1; d_call: TRBD1; cdr3_aa: CASGGQGATGAATEAFF; cdr3_nt: TGTGCCAGTGGGGGACAGGGGGCTACTGGGGCCGCCACTGAAGCTTTCTTT
cdr3_length: 12; clone_size: .; v_call: TRBV6-1; j_call: TRBJ2-7; d_call: .; cdr3_aa: CATVRLSYEQYF; cdr3_nt: TGTGCCACGGTACGACTCTCCTACGAGCAGTACTTC
cdr3_length: 13; clone_size: .; v_call: TRBV6-1; j_call: TRBJ1-5; d_call: .; cdr3_aa: CASGRDINQPQHF; cdr3_nt: TGTGCCAGCGGTCGGGACATCAATCAGCCCCAGCATTTT
cdr3_length: 14; clone_size: .; v_call: TRBV6-5; j_call: TRBJ2-7; d_call: TRBD1; cdr3_aa: CASRPDRGPYEQYF; cdr3_nt: TGTGCCAGCAGACCAGACAGGGGGCCTTACGAGCAGTACTTC
cdr3_length: 13; clone_size: .; v_call: TRBV27; j_call: TRBJ2-1; d_call: .; cdr3_aa: CATSLKTGREQFF; cdr3_nt: TGTGCCACCTCACTGAAGACAGGACGGGAGCAGTTCTTC